This T cell receptor (beta chain) was recorded in a study of molecular identifiers for immune sequencing clone quantification. Study-wide results and caveats: In CMV-specific effectors, clones above 20 copies held over 97% of molecules; naive, under 1%.

This clonotype was counted a single time. Antigen: not known. Given a much more abundant clone one base away, this may be a read error. Methods described previously were used for bulk TCR libraries, and listed TCR primers were applied. TCRdb independently ran MiXCR on the PCR reads; one entry per CDR3 protein. The profile shows about 63,000 distinct CDR3 sequences, over 15% of them singletons. The length of the CDR3 is 13 residues. CDR1 MDHEN and CDR2 SYDVKM come from the germline V gene. Source material for naive CD8 libraries was roughly 19,000 to 1,000,000 sorted cells, with 10%, 30% or 50% RNA. CD8+CD4-CCR7+CD45RA+ cells were sorted as naive CD8 T cells.

Sequenced input: naive CD8+ T cells from blood, with Jurkat cell RNA spiked in. The subset denotes: FACS-sorted CD8+CD4-CCR7+CD45RA+ naive T cells. This clonotype originated in a human donor in good health. Some libraries in this study had Jurkat cell RNA spiked in. The chain carries TRBV28 and TRBJ2-5, with D perhaps TRBD1 (5 bases). The CDR3 reads CASNFQGEETLYF. CDR3 DNA: TGTGCCAGCAATTTCCAGGGCGAGGAGACCCTGTACTTC. The full variable domain, with the rest looked up from reference TRBV28 and TRBJ2-5, is DVKVTQSSRYLVKRTGEKVFLECVQDMDHENMFWYRQDPGLGLRLIYFSYDVKMKEKGDIPEGYSVSREKKERFSLILESASTNQTSMYLCASNFQGEETLYFGPGTRLLVL.